This TCR beta chain derives from a study of blood T cell repertoires in COVID-19. As for the study in general: Both acute and convalescent COVID-19 samples were obtained from the United States, Italy and Spain. Sample material is recorded as cDNA or gDNA derived from T cells, B-cell-depleted T cells, or PBMCs.

V was cut by 0 bases and J by 3 bases, with 11 bases left in between. This CDR3 comprises 16 residues. Germline CDR1 MDHEN, CDR2 SYDVKM. Seattle enrolled patients during active infection and tracked them longitudinally. This clone was counted a few times. Study processing details: Estimates of nucleated cell counts were drawn from the amplification of reference gene primers. Clones were read by immunoSEQ multiplex PCR, and TCRdb kept only the in-frame ones, dropping some. That table gives V, J and clone size, and the DNA gave D and trimming. The sample holds tens of thousands of clones, roughly 88% seen once.

Sequenced sample: peripheral blood. This receptor was identified in a man younger than 35 with COVID-19, enrolled during active disease. The chain carries TRBV28 and TRBJ1-4; the D gene is possibly TRBD1 (6 bases). The CDR3 region has the DNA TGTGCCAGCAGTTTATGGAGGGGGGGTCCTAATGAAAAACTGTTTTTT. It encodes CASSLWRGGPNEKLFF.